These 14 T cell receptor beta chains came from one sample sequenced in a study of beta chain features in type 1 diabetes listed by TCRdb under 2018. Library preparation was by the immunoSEQ multiplex PCR assay. The entire amount of isolated RNA was reverse transcribed using the High Capacity cDNA Reverse Transcription Kit, so the sequenced TCRB transcripts were expressed ones. Drawn from immuneACCESS, this table holds only the in-frame rearrangements with V and J called that TCRdb kept. Clones are partly lost; checked studies trace under half to an unresolved V gene and leave the rest unexplained. A total of some 150,000 clones appear in this sample, about 10% of them only once. The ten top clones hold approximately 1.3% of the sample. The specimen sequenced was naive CD4+ T cells from blood. Taken with the paper, the label for cell subset or site translates to: true naive CD4+ T cells. These receptor sequences come from a man between 18 and 35 years old in good health.

This clone was observed a handful of times. The rearrangement links TRBV4-2 to TRBJ1-3; D perhaps matches TRBD1 (6 bases). V was shortened by 1 base and J by 2 bases, with 9 bases between the two germline ends. CDR1 is LGHNA and CDR2 is YNFKEQ in the germline V gene. The CDR3 has 15 amino acids. The CDR3 is CASSQAGGTGNTIYF. CDR3 sequence (DNA): TGTGCCAGCAGCCAAGCTGGGGGCACTGGAAACACCATATATTTT.

In its sample, this clone was seen a few times. The gene calls are TRBV4-3 and TRBJ2-2, with D hard to call. The germline V gene has CDR1 LGHNA and CDR2 YSLEER. Trimming took off 1 base at V and 4 bases at J, with 7 bases between the two ends. This CDR3 contains 14 residues. In nucleotides, the CDR3 is TGCGCCAGCAGCCAAGTTATCGGCACCGGGGAGCTGTTTTTT. Its protein product is CASSQVIGTGELFF.

This clone has just a few counts. The chain has TRBV27 and TRBJ2-3; 11 bases are a match to TRBD1. V lost 3 bases to trimming and J lost 4 bases; unmatched junction nucleotides: 3. The CDR3 has 15 residues. The germline V gene encodes CDR1 MNHEY and CDR2 SMNVEV (reference sequence). Here the CDR3 DNA reads TGTGCCAGCAGTTTCTGGACAGGGGGCTCAGATACGCAGTATTTT. This translates into CASSFWTGGSDTQYF.

The rearrangement links TRBV18 to TRBJ2-7, with D possibly being TRBD2 (5 bases). Per germline, CDR1 KGHSH and CDR2 LQKENI. This CDR3 is 13 amino acids long. V was shortened by 3 bases and J by 2 bases, with 8 bases between the two germline ends. This chain's CDR3 is CASSPDGTYEQYF. DNA of the CDR3: TGTGCCAGCTCACCGGACGGGACCTACGAGCAGTACTTC.

This clone was observed a few times. J is TRBJ1-3 and V is TRBV7-9; 8 bases map to TRBD1. This CDR3 is built from 16 residues. Germline trimming cut 5 bases from V and 1 base from J; bases unmatched to any gene: 7. CDR1 SEHNR and CDR2 FQNEAQ come from the germline V gene (reference sequence). CDR3 in amino acids: CASSRTGSLSGNTIYF. The CDR3 DNA reads TGTGCCAGCAGCAGGACAGGGAGCCTTTCTGGAAACACCATATATTTT.

This clone was detected a few times. This sequence joins TRBV9 and TRBJ2-5; D is undetermined. V shed 0 bases and J shed 5 bases, with 14 bases lying between them. Germline CDR1 is SGDLS and CDR2 is YYNGEE. This CDR3 has 15 residues. CDR3 DNA: TGTGCCAGCAGCGTAGATCAGGCTATTCAGGAGACCCAGTACTTC. Translation gives CASSVDQAIQETQYF.

The table lists this clone with a few counts. The rearrangement links TRBV30 to TRBJ2-3; 10 bases match TRBD2. J gave up 4 bases and V 4 bases, and 8 bases lay outside the gene matches. The length of the CDR3 is 15 residues. Germline CDR1 and CDR2: GTSNPN and SVGIG (reference sequence). CDR3 nucleotides: TGTGCCTGGACCTTTAGCGGGGGGCCTTCAGATACGCAGTATTTT. This encodes CAWTFSGGPSDTQYF. Filled out from reference TRBV30 and TRBJ2-3, the complete variable domain reads SQTIHQWPATLVQPVGSPLSLECTVEGTSNPNLYWYRQAAGRGLQLLFYSVGIGQISSEVPQNLSASRPQDRQFILSSKKLLLSDSGFYLCAWTFSGGPSDTQYFGPGTRLTVL.

At least ten counts were recorded for this clone. This chain links TRBV7-9 with TRBJ2-5; 9 nucleotides align to TRBD1. The CDR3 sequence is 15 residues long. V lost 5 bases and J lost 3; bases outside the gene matches: 7. Germline V gene lookup returns CDR1 SEHNR and CDR2 FQNEAQ (reference sequence). The CDR3 bases are TGTGCCAGCAGCCGACGCTGGGACAGGGAAGAGACCCAGTACTTC. Translating it yields CASSRRWDREETQYF.

This clone has only a few counts. The chain employs TRBV28 and TRBJ1-5; no firm D call. Trimming took off 8 bases at V and 0 bases at J, with 8 bases between the two ends. CDR3 length equals 13 residues. Per the germline V gene, CDR1 is MDHEN and CDR2 is SYDVKM. In DNA, the CDR3 is TGTGCCAGCGGAGGGCATAGCAATCAGCCCCAGCATTTT. It codes for CASGGHSNQPQHF.

This sequence joins TRBV6-6 and TRBJ1-5; weak D call: TRBD1 (5 bases). The CDR3 covers 12 residues. Trimming cost V 5 bases and J 4 bases, with 6 bases left between them. Germline V lookup: CDR1 MNHNY, CDR2 SVGAGI (reference sequence). DNA for the CDR3: TGTGCCAGCAGTACAGGAAATCAGCCCCAGCATTTT. Encoded protein: CASSTGNQPQHF.

This clone has more than one count but fewer than ten. This chain uses TRBV5-4 with TRBJ1-1, with D unresolved. Germline lookup yields CDR1 SGHNT and CDR2 YYREEE (reference sequence). The CDR3 consists of 13 residues. The germline V and J ends were trimmed by 0 bases and 4 bases, with 7 bases remaining between them. For the CDR3, the DNA is TGTGCCAGCAGCTTGGTGGACTTCACTGAAGCTTTCTTT. It is translated as CASSLVDFTEAFF.

This clone was seen many times. V gene TRBV30 combines with J gene TRBJ1-1; 9 nucleotides align to TRBD1. The ends lost 0 bases at V and 5 bases at J; junction bases unmatched: 7. The CDR3 has 15 amino acids. Germline CDR1 is GTSNPN and CDR2 is SVGIG (reference sequence). In DNA, the CDR3 is TGTGCCTGGAGTGTGGCGACAGGGGGTTTGACTGAAGCTTTCTTT. The encoded protein is CAWSVATGGLTEAFF.

This clone was seen a few times. This rearrangement joins TRBV30 to TRBJ2-3; D uncertain. CDR1 GTSNPN and CDR2 SVGIG come from the germline V gene (reference sequence). There are 11 residues in the CDR3. Trimming removed 5 bases at V and 5 bases at J, with 8 bases between. The CDR3 here is CAWAAGDTQYF. The DNA of the CDR3 is TGTGCCTGGGCTGCCGGAGATACGCAGTATTTT.

In this sample, this clone turned up a few times. The genes are TRBV15 and TRBJ1-1; 9 bases line up with TRBD1. J lost 5 bases, V lost 1 base, and 5 bases had no gene match. The CDR3 contains 15 residues. CDR1 LNHNV and CDR2 YYDKDF come from the germline V gene (reference sequence). For the CDR3, the DNA is TGTGCCACCAGCAGAGCTGGACAGGGGAGGACTGAAGCTTTCTTT. Translation: CATSRAGQGRTEAFF. Together with reference TRBV15 and TRBJ1-1, the CDR3 gives the full variable domain: DAMVIQNPRYQVTQFGKPVTLSCSQTLNHNVMYWYQQKSSQAPKLLFHYYDKDFNNEADTPDNFQSRRPNTSFCFLDIRSPGLGDTAMYLCATSRAGQGRTEAFFGQGTRLTVV.